Listed below are T cell receptor beta chains from one sample, sequenced in a study of shared clonotypes between healthy human individuals. Assay: immunoSEQ multiplex PCR; the TCRdb copy retains only in-frame clones and omits some. The sample consists of a few million clones, 85% to 95% of them appearing once. The sample comprised naive CD4+ T cells from PBMCs. These receptors all come from a man between 18 and 35 years old in good health. Some clones in this sample may be carry-over from other donors' samples. The CDR3 runs from the conserved cysteine through the conserved F or W. Fields, in order: CDR3 protein, CDR3 DNA, CDR3 length, D gene, V gene, clone size, J gene. A D gene is named only where the DNA matches it firmly. The size of a clone is reported for some rows only, either as once, few or many, or as a class for expanded clones.

CDR3 protein: CASSLGPGATNEKLFF
CDR3 DNA: TGTGCCAGCAGCTTAGGACCAGGGGCAACTAATGAAAAACTGTTTTTT
CDR3 length: 16
D gene: .
V gene: TRBV11-2
clone size: .
J gene: TRBJ1-4

CDR3 protein: CASSHPAGGRFNEQFF
CDR3 DNA: TGCGCCAGCAGCCACCCAGCTGGAGGGCGGTTCAATGAGCAGTTCTTC
CDR3 length: 16
D gene: .
V gene: TRBV4-1
clone size: once
J gene: TRBJ2-1

CDR3 protein: CASSSSGREQFF
CDR3 DNA: TGTGCCAGCAGTTCGAGCGGTCGTGAGCAGTTCTTC
CDR3 length: 12
D gene: .
V gene: TRBV6-5
clone size: .
J gene: TRBJ2-1

CDR3 protein: CASSDRNNQPQHF
CDR3 DNA: TGTGCCAGCAGTGACAGGAACAATCAGCCCCAGCATTTT
CDR3 length: 13
D gene: .
V gene: TRBV25-1
clone size: few
J gene: TRBJ1-5

CDR3 protein: CASSPKRESSYEQYF
CDR3 DNA: TGTGCCAGCAGTCCGAAAAGGGAAAGCTCCTACGAGCAGTACTTC
CDR3 length: 15
D gene: .
V gene: TRBV6-6
clone size: .
J gene: TRBJ2-7

CDR3 protein: CASSSGQPSYNEQFF
CDR3 DNA: TGTGCCAGTAGTTCGGGACAGCCCTCCTACAATGAGCAGTTCTTC
CDR3 length: 15
D gene: TRBD1
V gene: TRBV19
clone size: .
J gene: TRBJ2-1

CDR3 protein: CASSPRTSGSYEQYF
CDR3 DNA: TGTGCCAGCAGCCCCCGCACTAGCGGGTCCTACGAGCAGTACTTC
CDR3 length: 15
D gene: TRBD2
V gene: TRBV9
clone size: .
J gene: TRBJ2-7

CDR3 protein: CASSAGGQGYYEQYF
CDR3 DNA: TGTGCCAGCAGTGCGGGCGGACAAGGCTACTACGAGCAGTACTTC
CDR3 length: 15
D gene: .
V gene: TRBV2
clone size: .
J gene: TRBJ2-7

CDR3 protein: CASSARVAGVGNTIYF
CDR3 DNA: TGTGCCAGCAGCGCTAGGGTGGCAGGGGTGGGAAACACCATATATTTT
CDR3 length: 16
D gene: .
V gene: TRBV9
clone size: .
J gene: TRBJ1-3

CDR3 protein: CAWTVGRGTYEQYF
CDR3 DNA: TGTGCCTGGACCGTGGGGAGGGGGACGTACGAGCAGTACTTC
CDR3 length: 14
D gene: .
V gene: TRBV30
clone size: .
J gene: TRBJ2-7

CDR3 protein: CASRVQQTTEAFF
CDR3 DNA: TGTGCCAGCAGGGTTCAACAAACCACTGAAGCTTTCTTT
CDR3 length: 13
D gene: .
V gene: TRBV28
clone size: .
J gene: TRBJ1-1

CDR3 protein: CASSPRDSLTREQYF
CDR3 DNA: TGTGCCAGCAGCCCCCGGGACAGTCTAACGAGGGAGCAGTACTTC
CDR3 length: 15
D gene: TRBD1
V gene: TRBV9
clone size: once
J gene: TRBJ2-7

CDR3 protein: CAASGRNTGELFF
CDR3 DNA: TGTGCCGCTTCGGGGCGGAACACCGGGGAGCTGTTTTTT
CDR3 length: 13
D gene: .
V gene: TRBV6-5
clone size: .
J gene: TRBJ2-2

CDR3 protein: CASSATSGRKQYF
CDR3 DNA: TGTGCCAGTAGTGCGACTAGCGGGAGGAAGCAGTACTTC
CDR3 length: 13
D gene: TRBD2
V gene: TRBV19
clone size: .
J gene: TRBJ2-7

CDR3 protein: CASEWRGARETQYF
CDR3 DNA: TGTGCCAGCGAGTGGCGGGGGGCCCGGGAGACCCAGTACTTC
CDR3 length: 14
D gene: TRBD2
V gene: TRBV6-1
clone size: .
J gene: TRBJ2-5

CDR3 protein: CTSSPLRRAGISGRVATYEQYF
CDR3 DNA: TGCACCAGCAGCCCCCTGAGGAGGGCAGGAATTAGCGGGAGGGTGGCAACCTACGAGCAGTACTTC
CDR3 length: 22
D gene: .
V gene: TRBV1
clone size: .
J gene: TRBJ2-7

CDR3 protein: CASSFPETQYF
CDR3 DNA: TGTGCCAGCAGTTTCCCAGAGACCCAGTACTTC
CDR3 length: 11
D gene: .
V gene: TRBV2
clone size: .
J gene: TRBJ2-5

CDR3 protein: CASSYTTGGTYEQYF
CDR3 DNA: TGTGCCAGCAGTTACACGACAGGGGGGACCTACGAGCAGTACTTC
CDR3 length: 15
D gene: TRBD1
V gene: TRBV28
clone size: .
J gene: TRBJ2-7

CDR3 protein: CASSKQGAEQFF
CDR3 DNA: TGTGCCAGCTCAAAACAGGGGGCTGAGCAGTTCTTC
CDR3 length: 12
D gene: TRBD1
V gene: TRBV18
clone size: once
J gene: TRBJ2-1

CDR3 protein: CASSAGSSQRAQYF
CDR3 DNA: TGTGCCAGCTCTGCAGGGTCGAGTCAGAGGGCCCAGTACTTC
CDR3 length: 14
D gene: .
V gene: TRBV28
clone size: .
J gene: TRBJ2-5

CDR3 protein: CATSRDRLPDTQYF
CDR3 DNA: TGTGCCACCAGCAGAGATCGGCTACCAGATACGCAGTATTTT
CDR3 length: 14
D gene: .
V gene: TRBV15
clone size: .
J gene: TRBJ2-3

CDR3 protein: CASSARILLGNTQYF
CDR3 DNA: TGTGCCAGCAGCGCCAGAATCCTCCTAGGAAATACGCAGTATTTT
CDR3 length: 15
D gene: .
V gene: TRBV9
clone size: once
J gene: TRBJ2-3

CDR3 protein: CATGFGPLTDTQYF
CDR3 DNA: TGTGCCACCGGTTTCGGGCCTTTGACAGATACGCAGTATTTT
CDR3 length: 14
D gene: .
V gene: TRBV6-5
clone size: .
J gene: TRBJ2-3

CDR3 protein: CASSVGRGTGISYEQYF
CDR3 DNA: TGTGCCAGCAGCGTAGGACGTGGGACAGGGATCTCCTACGAGCAGTACTTC
CDR3 length: 17
D gene: TRBD1
V gene: TRBV9
clone size: .
J gene: TRBJ2-7

CDR3 protein: CASNQDRGLEQYF
CDR3 DNA: TGTGCCAGCAATCAGGACAGGGGCTTGGAGCAGTACTTC
CDR3 length: 13
D gene: TRBD1
V gene: TRBV2
clone size: .
J gene: TRBJ2-7

CDR3 protein: CASSLGTGVPYNEQFF
CDR3 DNA: TGTGCCAGCAGCTTGGGGACAGGGGTACCCTACAATGAGCAGTTCTTC
CDR3 length: 16
D gene: TRBD1
V gene: TRBV5-4
clone size: .
J gene: TRBJ2-1

CDR3 protein: CASSITRQAEQYF
CDR3 DNA: TGTGCCAGTAGTATAACCCGCCAAGCCGAGCAGTACTTC
CDR3 length: 13
D gene: .
V gene: TRBV19
clone size: .
J gene: TRBJ2-7

CDR3 protein: CASSVTSGIYNEQFF
CDR3 DNA: TGTGCCAGCAGCGTGACTAGCGGAATTTACAATGAGCAGTTCTTC
CDR3 length: 15
D gene: TRBD2
V gene: TRBV9
clone size: .
J gene: TRBJ2-1

CDR3 protein: CASSLAGGGDEQFF
CDR3 DNA: TGCGCCAGCAGCTTAGCGGGAGGCGGTGATGAGCAGTTCTTC
CDR3 length: 14
D gene: TRBD2
V gene: TRBV5-1
clone size: .
J gene: TRBJ2-1

CDR3 protein: CASSLATGLETQYF
CDR3 DNA: TGCGCCAGCAGCTTGGCAACAGGGCTGGAGACCCAGTACTTC
CDR3 length: 14
D gene: .
V gene: TRBV5-1
clone size: .
J gene: TRBJ2-5